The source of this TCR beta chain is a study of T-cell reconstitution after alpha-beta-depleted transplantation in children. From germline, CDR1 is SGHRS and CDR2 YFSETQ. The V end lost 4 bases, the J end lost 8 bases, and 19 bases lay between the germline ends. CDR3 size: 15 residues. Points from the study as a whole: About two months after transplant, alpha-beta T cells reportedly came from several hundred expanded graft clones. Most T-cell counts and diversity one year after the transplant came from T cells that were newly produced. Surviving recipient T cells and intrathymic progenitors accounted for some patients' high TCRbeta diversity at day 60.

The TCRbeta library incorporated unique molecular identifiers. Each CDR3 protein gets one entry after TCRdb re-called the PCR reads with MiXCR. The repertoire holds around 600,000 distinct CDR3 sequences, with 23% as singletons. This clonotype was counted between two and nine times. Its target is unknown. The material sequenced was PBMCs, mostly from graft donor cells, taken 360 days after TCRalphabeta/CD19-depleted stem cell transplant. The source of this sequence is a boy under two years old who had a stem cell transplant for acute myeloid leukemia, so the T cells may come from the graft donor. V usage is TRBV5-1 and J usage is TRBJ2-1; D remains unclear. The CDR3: CASSPRAYVMDEQFF. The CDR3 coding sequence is TGCGCCAGCAGCCCTAGGGCTTACGTCATGGATGAGCAGTTCTTC.